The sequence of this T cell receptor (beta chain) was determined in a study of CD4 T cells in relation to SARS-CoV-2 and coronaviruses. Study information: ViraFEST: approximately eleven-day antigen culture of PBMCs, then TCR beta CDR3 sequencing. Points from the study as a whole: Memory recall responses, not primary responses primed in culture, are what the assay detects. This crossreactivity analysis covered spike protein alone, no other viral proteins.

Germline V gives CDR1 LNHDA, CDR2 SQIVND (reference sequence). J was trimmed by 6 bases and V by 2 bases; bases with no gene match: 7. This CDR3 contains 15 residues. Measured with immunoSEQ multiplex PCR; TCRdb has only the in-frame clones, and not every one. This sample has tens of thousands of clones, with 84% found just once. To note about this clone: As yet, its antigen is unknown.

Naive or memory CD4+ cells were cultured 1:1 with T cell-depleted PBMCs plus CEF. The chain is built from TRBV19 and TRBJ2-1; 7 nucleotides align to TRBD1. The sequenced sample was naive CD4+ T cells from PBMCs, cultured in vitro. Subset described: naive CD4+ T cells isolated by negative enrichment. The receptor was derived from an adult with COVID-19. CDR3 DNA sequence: TGTGCCAGTAGTATACAGGGGGTTATTGTCAATGAGCAGTTCTTC. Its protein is CASSIQGVIVNEQFF.